A single sample is the source of the 5 T cell receptor beta chains below, sequenced in a study of blood T cell repertoires in COVID-19. Assay: immunoSEQ multiplex PCR; the TCRdb copy retains only in-frame clones and omits some. The table shows 90,000 or so clones, with approximately 89% occurring only once. Input material: peripheral blood. All receptors derive from a man in his sixties with acute or convalescent COVID-19.

This chain joins TRBV9 and TRBJ1-2, with TRBD1 matching over 7 bases. Germline V gene data show CDR1 as SGDLS and CDR2 as YYNGEE. V lost 0 bases and J lost 6; bases outside the gene matches: 8. The CDR3 has 15 residues. The CDR3 protein is CASSVGRGREDGYTF. CDR3 DNA: TGTGCCAGCAGCGTAGGGAGGGGGCGCGAGGATGGCTACACCTTC.

This clone appeared a few times. This chain connects TRBV5-1 to TRBJ2-7, with TRBD1 identical over 9 bases. V was pared by 3 bases and J by 2 bases, with 12 bases of the junction left unmatched. The CDR3 length is 17 residues. The germline gives CDR1 SGHRS, CDR2 YFSETQ. The chain's CDR3 is CASSSGTGSFSAYEQYF. The CDR3 DNA is TGCGCCAGCAGCTCCGGGACAGGGTCCTTCTCGGCCTACGAGCAGTACTTC.

This clone came up once. This chain links TRBV9 with TRBJ2-5, with 8 nucleotides matching TRBD2. Trimming at V came to 0 bases and at J to 3 bases, leaving 7 bases not matched to a gene. Germline V gives CDR1 SGDLS, CDR2 YYNGEE. This CDR3 contains 16 residues. The CDR3 DNA reads as TGTGCCAGCAGCGTAGCGACTAGCGCAAACAAAGAGACCCAGTACTTC. Protein sequence: CASSVATSANKETQYF.

CDR3 in amino acids: CSASGAGTRDNEQFF. CDR3 sequence (DNA): TGCAGTGCTAGTGGCGCCGGGACTAGAGACAATGAGCAGTTCTTC. The J gene is TRBJ2-1, the V gene TRBV20-1, with 8 positions matching TRBD2. The length of the CDR3 is 15 residues. The germline gives CDR1 DFQATT, CDR2 SNEGSKA (reference sequence). V lost 3 bases and J lost 5; bases outside the gene matches: 9.

This clone has just one count. CDR3 DNA sequence: TGCGCCAGCAGACCGGGACAGGGGAATGAAAAACTGTTTTTT. Translated, it gives CASRPGQGNEKLFF. The chain carries TRBV10-2 and TRBJ1-4; TRBD1 matches at 10 bases. Germline V gene data show CDR1 as WSHSY and CDR2 as SAAADI. The CDR3 sequence is 14 residues long. V trimming: 6 bases; J trimming: 5 bases; junction bases outside the gene matches: 3.